The clone carrying this TCR beta chain was observed at least ten times. Its antigen is not identified. Time point defined: newly diagnosed GD, antithyroid drugs for less than 3 months. Researchers made the TCR library from RNA that was extracted from PBMCs. This sample is part of a study of regulatory T cells in long-lasting Graves disease. Study-level findings and limits: With approximately 2,800 shared public clonotypes, persistent patients exceeded new patients, who shared about a thousand.

The CDR3 has 14 residues. V was trimmed by 1 base and J by 5 bases, leaving 9 bases between them. The authors built TCR beta libraries using iRepertoire HTBI primers and Arm-PCR of CDR3 regions. TCRdb re-analysed the multiplex PCR reads in MiXCR, keeping a single row per CDR3 protein. The table includes around 500,000 distinct CDR3 sequences, roughly 14% detected once. These data also formed part of another study, on T cells in Graves' hyperthyroidism and ophthalmopathy.

Material: peripheral blood mononuclear cells (PBMCs), obtained at new diagnosis, from a patient treated with antithyroid drugs. The clonotype originates from a man younger than 45 with Graves disease. This sequence joins TRBV12-3 or TRBV12-4 and TRBJ2-1; the D is unclear. The CDR3 DNA reads TGTGCCAGCAGTTTAGTAGGCTACGACAATGAGCAGTTCTTC. Protein: CASSLVGYDNEQFF.